These T cell receptor beta chains were read from a single sample in a study of CXCR3-negative and CXCR3-positive naive CD8 T cells. From the 5' RACE reads, TCRdb lists one entry per CDR3 protein and no DNA. The table for this sample gives about 98,000 distinct CDR3 sequences. The sequencing sample was made of naive CXCR3+ CD8+ T cells from blood. The receptors were gathered from a human donor in good health. Some clones in this sample may be carry-over from other donors' samples. Each CDR3 is given with its conserved first and last residue. The order of the fields is V gene, J gene, CDR3 protein.

v_call: TRBV11-2
j_call: TRBJ1-2
cdr3_aa: CASGPEGVFGYTF

v_call: TRBV28
j_call: TRBJ1-1
cdr3_aa: CASSLSQGTEAFF

v_call: TRBV14
j_call: TRBJ1-5
cdr3_aa: CASSHYIGWVIGQGNQPQHF

v_call: TRBV19
j_call: TRBJ2-1
cdr3_aa: CASNYPGSYNEQFF

v_call: TRBV27
j_call: TRBJ2-7
cdr3_aa: CTSSGTGSTDEQYF

v_call: TRBV6-2/TRBV6-3
j_call: TRBJ1-1
cdr3_aa: CASSYSKWTPNTEAFF

v_call: TRBV20-1
j_call: TRBJ2-5
cdr3_aa: CSAREKWGQETQYF

v_call: TRBV27
j_call: TRBJ1-3
cdr3_aa: CASSLFWGSSGNTIYF

v_call: TRBV5-5
j_call: TRBJ1-2
cdr3_aa: CASSLLPSSNCGYTF

v_call: TRBV18
j_call: TRBJ2-7
cdr3_aa: CASSPAGGTGHYEQYF

v_call: TRBV21-1
j_call: TRBJ2-1
cdr3_aa: CASSNERGPPQEQFF

v_call: TRBV11-1
j_call: TRBJ2-7
cdr3_aa: CASSSDRPGTYEQYF

v_call: TRBV28
j_call: TRBJ1-1
cdr3_aa: CASSWLQVPQNTEAFF

v_call: TRBV29-1
j_call: TRBJ2-7
cdr3_aa: CSVEGVGGDSSYEQYF

v_call: TRBV4-3
j_call: TRBJ2-5
cdr3_aa: CASSQDWGGDPQETQYF

v_call: TRBV7-9
j_call: TRBJ2-2
cdr3_aa: CATATGTEVTGELFF

v_call: TRBV20-1
j_call: TRBJ2-7
cdr3_aa: CSVQFSYEQYF

v_call: TRBV3-1
j_call: TRBJ2-1
cdr3_aa: CASSQDRSSSGRAGEQFF

v_call: TRBV7-2
j_call: TRBJ2-7
cdr3_aa: CASSPPIDYEQYF

v_call: TRBV7-2
j_call: TRBJ2-5
cdr3_aa: CASSKVGREFQETQYF

v_call: TRBV7-3
j_call: TRBJ2-1
cdr3_aa: CASSSSGGLSDEQFF

v_call: TRBV14
j_call: TRBJ2-1
cdr3_aa: CASSPPWEGGYNEQFF

v_call: TRBV5-6
j_call: TRBJ2-3
cdr3_aa: CASTQTEDTQYF

v_call: TRBV20-1
j_call: TRBJ2-3
cdr3_aa: CSARNWAEVRGADTQYF

v_call: TRBV7-8
j_call: TRBJ2-3
cdr3_aa: CASSFTYPQSTDTQYF

v_call: TRBV5-1
j_call: TRBJ1-5
cdr3_aa: CASSLGTGDQPQHF

v_call: TRBV2
j_call: TRBJ2-3
cdr3_aa: CASRRSGLAADTQHF

v_call: TRBV2
j_call: TRBJ2-1
cdr3_aa: CASKRGPSYNEQFF

v_call: TRBV5-1
j_call: TRBJ2-1
cdr3_aa: CASSLPSAGPYNEQFF

v_call: TRBV5-1
j_call: TRBJ2-6
cdr3_aa: CASSLAPTDIYSGANVLTF

v_call: TRBV9
j_call: TRBJ2-1
cdr3_aa: CASSGGGLGKYNEQFF

v_call: TRBV29-1
j_call: TRBJ1-1
cdr3_aa: CSVEVRQGANTEAFF

v_call: TRBV29-1
j_call: TRBJ1-2
cdr3_aa: CSVGLGSNYGYTF

v_call: TRBV5-1
j_call: TRBJ2-5
cdr3_aa: CASSFPGAQETQYF

v_call: TRBV6-4
j_call: TRBJ2-4
cdr3_aa: CASREGDRFLAKNIQYF

v_call: TRBV5-1
j_call: TRBJ2-3
cdr3_aa: CASSLGLAVERGTQYF

v_call: TRBV29-1
j_call: TRBJ2-1
cdr3_aa: CSVDTASGILYNEQFF

v_call: TRBV29-1
j_call: TRBJ2-5
cdr3_aa: CSVDGGETQYF

v_call: TRBV21-1
j_call: TRBJ1-1
cdr3_aa: CASSKCNPRPLYAFF

v_call: TRBV7-3
j_call: TRBJ2-1
cdr3_aa: CASSGGTDNEQFF

v_call: TRBV7-6
j_call: TRBJ2-5
cdr3_aa: CASSFRIYEETQYF

v_call: TRBV9
j_call: TRBJ2-2
cdr3_aa: CASTRNRDKLGELFF

v_call: TRBV28
j_call: TRBJ2-7
cdr3_aa: CASTMLAGGYEQYF

v_call: TRBV14
j_call: TRBJ2-7
cdr3_aa: CASSQEWTSGVYEQYF

v_call: TRBV6-6
j_call: TRBJ2-1
cdr3_aa: CAIESGGEQFF

v_call: TRBV21-1
j_call: TRBJ1-5
cdr3_aa: CASGIRNQPQHF

v_call: TRBV7-9
j_call: TRBJ1-1
cdr3_aa: CASRTGNTEAFF

v_call: TRBV14
j_call: TRBJ1-6
cdr3_aa: CASSQAPPSSSYNSPLHF

v_call: TRBV4-3
j_call: TRBJ2-1
cdr3_aa: CASSQDVRSYNEQFF